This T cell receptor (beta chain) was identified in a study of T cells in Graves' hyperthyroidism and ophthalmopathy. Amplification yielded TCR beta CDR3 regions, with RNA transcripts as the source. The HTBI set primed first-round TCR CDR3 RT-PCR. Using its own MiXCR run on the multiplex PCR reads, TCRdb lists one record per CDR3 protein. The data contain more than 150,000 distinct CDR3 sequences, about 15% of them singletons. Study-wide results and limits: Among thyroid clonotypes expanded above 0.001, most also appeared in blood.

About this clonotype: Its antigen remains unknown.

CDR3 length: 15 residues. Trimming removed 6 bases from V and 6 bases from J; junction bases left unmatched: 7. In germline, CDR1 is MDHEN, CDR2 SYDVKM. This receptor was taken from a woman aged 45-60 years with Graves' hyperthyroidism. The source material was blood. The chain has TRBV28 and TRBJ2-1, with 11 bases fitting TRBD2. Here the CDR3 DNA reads TGTGCCAGCAGCATTAGCGGGAGGGCTGGCAATGAGCAGTTCTTC. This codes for CASSISGRAGNEQFF.